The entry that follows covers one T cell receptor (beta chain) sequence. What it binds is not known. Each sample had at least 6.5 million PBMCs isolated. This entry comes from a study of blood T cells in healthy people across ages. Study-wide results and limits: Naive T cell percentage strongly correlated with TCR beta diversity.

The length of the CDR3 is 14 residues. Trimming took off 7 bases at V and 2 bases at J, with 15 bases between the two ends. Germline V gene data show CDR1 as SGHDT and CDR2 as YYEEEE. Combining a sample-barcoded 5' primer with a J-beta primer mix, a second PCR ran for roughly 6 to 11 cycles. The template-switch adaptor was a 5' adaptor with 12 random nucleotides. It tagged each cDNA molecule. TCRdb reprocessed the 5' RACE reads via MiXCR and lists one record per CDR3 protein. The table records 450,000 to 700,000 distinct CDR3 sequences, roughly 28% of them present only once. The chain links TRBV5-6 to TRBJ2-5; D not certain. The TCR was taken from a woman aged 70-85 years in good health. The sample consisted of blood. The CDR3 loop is CASCMPRVQETQYF. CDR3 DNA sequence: TGTGCCAGCTGCATGCCGAGAGTTCAAGAGACCCAGTACTTC.